Here is one T cell receptor beta chain with its context. Its matching antigen is unknown. The source of the sample is a study of persistence of HIV-infected CD4 T cells. Stimulation used about 9.5 ug/mL lysate from CMV-infected fibroblasts. Memory cells lacking CD40L and CD69 with high CD45RO were sorted. Donors were HIV-1-infected adults who began suppressive ART during chronic infection. This was the immunoSEQ version 4 assay in survey mode. Data came from immunoSEQ multiplex PCR; TCRdb stores just in-frame clones and leaves some out. This sample yields approximately 26,000 clones, of which approximately 78% are seen a single time; roughly 0.81% belongs to the top ten. The CDR3 is made up of 16 amino acids. Germline trimming cut 2 bases from V and 2 bases from J; bases unmatched to any gene: 10. Looked up from germline, CDR1 is SGHRS and CDR2 is YFSETQ.

The rearrangement joins TRBV5-1 to TRBJ2-7, with 7 bases that match TRBD1. The sequences come from CD4+ T cells sorted from PBMCs after approximately 20-hour stimulation, collected from a patient who received antiretroviral therapy. The clonotype originates from an adult woman with HIV who was CMV-seropositive. CDR3 region: CASSLSQGDWAYEQYF. The CDR3 nucleotides read TGCGCCAGCAGCTTAAGCCAGGGGGATTGGGCCTACGAGCAGTACTTC.